This TCR beta chain is from a study of memory CD4+ T cells and cytomegalovirus serostatus. The overall study: Healthy Belgian adult donors included 9 or 10 CMV-positive and some 25 CMV-negative people.

The sort gate was single viable CD3+CD4+CD8-CD45RO+ cells for memory CD4+ T cells. Serostatus was set by detecting CMV pp150, pp28, p38, p52 IgG. This clone came up a few times. Using immunoSEQ multiplex PCR, the repertoire was profiled, and TCRdb retains in-frame clones only, with some absent. The sample shows tens of thousands of clones, around 76% of them seen only once. Trimming removed 4 bases from V and 3 bases from J, with 7 bases in between. The CDR3 runs 13 residues. Per germline, CDR1 MNHEY and CDR2 SMNVEV (reference sequence). Sample: memory CD4+ T cells from blood. The receptor's source is an adult in good health and CMV-seropositive. The rearrangement uses TRBV27 and TRBJ2-1; D not resolved. CDR3 protein: CASSSDFYNEQFF. The CDR3 DNA follows: TGTGCCAGCAGTTCCGACTTCTACAATGAGCAGTTCTTC.